The 3 T cell receptor beta chains listed next were all sequenced from one sample in a study of cytomegalovirus exposure and HLA in healthy donors. Amplification used 60 Vbeta primers and 13 Jbeta primers. The data were produced by immunoSEQ multiplex PCR, yet TCRdb's version contains in-frame clones alone and is incomplete. The sample includes approximately 110,000 clones. The specimen sequenced was PBMCs. The receptors were gathered from a man aged 25 to 40 in good health and CMV-seronegative.

The chain couples TRBV7-8 to TRBJ2-1; 7 bases agree with TRBD2. Germline-derived CDR1 and CDR2 are SGHVS and FQNEAQ. Trimming at V came to 2 bases and at J to 1 base, leaving 5 bases not matched to a gene. The CDR3 is made up of 16 amino acids. The CDR3 protein is CASSLRGDPSYNEQFF. DNA of the CDR3: TGTGCCAGCAGCTTACGGGGGGACCCTTCCTACAATGAGCAGTTCTTC. Variable domain in full (rest from reference TRBV7-8 and TRBJ2-1): GAGVSQSPRYKVAKRGQDVALRCDPISGHVSLFWYQQALGQGPEFLTYFQNEAQLDKSGLPSDRFFAERPEGSVSTLKIQRTQQEDSAVYLCASSLRGDPSYNEQFFGPGTRLTVL.

V is TRBV28 and J is TRBJ1-2; 9 nucleotides align to TRBD1. Germline CDR1 is MDHEN and CDR2 is SYDVKM. V lost 8 bases and J lost 8; bases outside the gene matches: 15. The CDR3 extends over 15 amino acids. CDR3 region: CASSAPGQGERGYTF. Here the CDR3 DNA reads TGTGCCAGCTCAGCGCCGGGACAGGGAGAGAGAGGCTACACCTTC.

The chain combines TRBV27 with TRBJ2-1, with D maybe TRBD2 (6 bases). CDR1 is MNHEY, CDR2 SMNVEV, per germline (reference sequence). V was clipped by 3 bases and J by 0 bases, with 18 bases between them. The CDR3 totals 18 residues. CDR3 region: CASSFSGGADPSYNEQFF. The CDR3 DNA is TGTGCCAGCAGTTTTTCGGGCGGGGCAGACCCCTCCTACAATGAGCAGTTCTTC.